This T cell receptor beta chain was identified in a study of radiotherapy plus CTLA-4 blockade in lung cancer. Whole-study results and caveats: TCR clones of tumor origin grew in blood after radiotherapy plus ipilimumab.

The ends were cut back, 4 bases at V and 2 bases at J, with 17 bases in the middle. Germline assignment: CDR1 LGHNA and CDR2 YSLEER. The CDR3 has 16 amino acids. The repertoire was sequenced with immunoSEQ multiplex PCR; TCRdb's copy has only in-frame clones and lacks some. In the table there are some 120,000 clones, more than 65% of which are singletons. A remark on this clone: Its target is not known.

The sample was peripheral blood, taken from a patient treated with radiotherapy plus ipilimumab. The gene calls are TRBV4-3 and TRBJ1-1, with D hard to call. This receptor was identified in a human donor with non-small cell lung cancer that progressed on radiotherapy plus ipilimumab. Some clones in this sample may be carry-over from other donors' samples. CDR3 residues: CASSPESPNTNTEAFF. The CDR3 coding sequence is TGCGCCAGCAGCCCGGAATCGCCGAATACAAACACTGAAGCTTTCTTT.